This T cell receptor beta chain was sequenced during a study of response to subunit inactivated influenza vaccine. Findings of the study overall: The authors put forward the suggestion that each seasonal influenza vaccination may bring in only a limited number of new T cells.

This clonotype was seen a few times. What it recognizes is unknown. This CDR3 contains 13 residues. V was trimmed by 4 bases and J by 3 bases, leaving 10 bases between them. Germline assignment: CDR1 SGHTA and CDR2 FQGNSA. TCRdb re-analysed the RT-PCR reads in MiXCR, keeping a single row per CDR3 protein. The sample lists around 850,000 distinct CDR3 sequences; approximately 17% were seen once. This chain links TRBV7-2 with TRBJ2-7; D gene ambiguous. The receptor was isolated from a man between 50 and 59 years old who received an inactivated influenza vaccine. This specimen consisted of PBMCs from blood, obtained less than 6 days after vaccination. CDR3: CASSSSMNYEQYF. Written as DNA, the CDR3 is TGTGCCAGCAGCTCCTCTATGAACTACGAGCAGTACTTC.